This TCR beta chain was captured in a study of response to subunit inactivated influenza vaccine. This CDR3 contains 17 residues. The germline CDR1 and CDR2 sequences are SQVTM and ANQGSEA. V was pared by 6 bases and J by 0 bases, with 8 bases of the junction left unmatched. TCRdb re-called the RT-PCR reads through MiXCR, storing one row per CDR3 protein. The data show approximately 170,000 distinct CDR3 sequences, more than 10% seen once. These data were also filed under a second study, of T cells expressing NK-cell markers. That paper states: The TCR beta cDNA came from 5'RACE template switching with UMIs. The authors derived TCR beta repertoires from sorted CD3+CD56+NKG2C+, CD3+CD56+NKG2C- and CD3+CD56-NKG2C+ T cells. The CD3+CD56-NKG2C+ fraction was also led by these clonotypes in a few donors. Whether expanded NKG2C+ T cell clones were HCMV specific stayed uncertain.

The chain combines TRBV29-1 with TRBJ2-3; 14 bases agree with TRBD2. The sample was CD8+ T cells sorted from PBMCs, taken roughly 12 days after vaccination. This clonotype originated in a man aged 45-60 years who received an inactivated influenza vaccine. In DNA form, the CDR3 reads TGCAGCGTAGGCGGGACTAGCGGGAGACCTAGCACAGATACGCAGTATTTT. The encoded protein is CSVGGTSGRPSTDTQYF.